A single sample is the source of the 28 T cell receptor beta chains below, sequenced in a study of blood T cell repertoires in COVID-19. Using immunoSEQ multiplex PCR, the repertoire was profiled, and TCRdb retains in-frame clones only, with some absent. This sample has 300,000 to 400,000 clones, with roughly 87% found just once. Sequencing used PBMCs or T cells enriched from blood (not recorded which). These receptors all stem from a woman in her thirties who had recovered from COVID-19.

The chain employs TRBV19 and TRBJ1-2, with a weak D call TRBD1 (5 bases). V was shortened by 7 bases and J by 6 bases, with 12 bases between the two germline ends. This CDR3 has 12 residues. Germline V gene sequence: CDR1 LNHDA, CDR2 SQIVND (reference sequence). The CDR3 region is CASISGTNGYTF. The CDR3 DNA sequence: TGTGCCAGTATTTCCGGGACTAATGGCTACACCTTC.

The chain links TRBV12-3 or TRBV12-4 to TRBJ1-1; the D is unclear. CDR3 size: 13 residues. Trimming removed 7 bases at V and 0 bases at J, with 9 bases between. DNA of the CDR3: TGTGCCAGCACCCAGTCCTTGAACACTGAAGCTTTCTTT. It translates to CASTQSLNTEAFF.

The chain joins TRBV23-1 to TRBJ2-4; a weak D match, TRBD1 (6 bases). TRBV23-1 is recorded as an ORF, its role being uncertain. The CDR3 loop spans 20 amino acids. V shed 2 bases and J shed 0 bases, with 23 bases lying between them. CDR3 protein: CASSQHLGTRSALAKNIQYF. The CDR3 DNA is TGCGCCAGCAGTCAACACCTCGGGACAAGGTCGGCCTTAGCCAAAAACATTCAGTACTTC.

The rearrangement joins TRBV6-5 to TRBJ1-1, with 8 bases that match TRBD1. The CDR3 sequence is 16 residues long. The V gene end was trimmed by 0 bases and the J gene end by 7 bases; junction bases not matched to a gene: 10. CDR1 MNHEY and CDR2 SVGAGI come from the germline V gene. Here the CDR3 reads CASSYSIGQGAVEAFF. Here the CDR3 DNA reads TGTGCCAGCAGTTACTCGATAGGGCAGGGGGCGGTTGAAGCTTTCTTT.

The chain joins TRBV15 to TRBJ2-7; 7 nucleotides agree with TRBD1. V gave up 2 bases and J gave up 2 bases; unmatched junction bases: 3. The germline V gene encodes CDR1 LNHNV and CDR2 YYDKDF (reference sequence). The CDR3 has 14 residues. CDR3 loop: CATSRRDSPYEQYF. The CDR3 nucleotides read TGTGCCACCAGCAGACGGGACAGCCCCTACGAGCAGTACTTC. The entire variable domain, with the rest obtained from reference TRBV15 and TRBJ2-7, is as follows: DAMVIQNPRYQVTQFGKPVTLSCSQTLNHNVMYWYQQKSSQAPKLLFHYYDKDFNNEADTPDNFQSRRPNTSFCFLDIRSPGLGDTAMYLCATSRRDSPYEQYFGPGTRLTVT.

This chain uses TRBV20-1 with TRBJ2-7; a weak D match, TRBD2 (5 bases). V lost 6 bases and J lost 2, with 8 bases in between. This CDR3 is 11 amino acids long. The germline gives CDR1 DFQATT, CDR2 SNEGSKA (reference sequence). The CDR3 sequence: CSATGAYEQYF. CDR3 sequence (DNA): TGCAGTGCGACCGGGGCCTACGAGCAGTACTTC.

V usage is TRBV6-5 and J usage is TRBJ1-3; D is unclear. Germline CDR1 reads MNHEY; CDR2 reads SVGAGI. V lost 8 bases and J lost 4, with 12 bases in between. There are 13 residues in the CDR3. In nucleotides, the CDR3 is TGTGCCAGCGGCCCTATACAGGGAAACACCATATATTTT. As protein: CASGPIQGNTIYF.

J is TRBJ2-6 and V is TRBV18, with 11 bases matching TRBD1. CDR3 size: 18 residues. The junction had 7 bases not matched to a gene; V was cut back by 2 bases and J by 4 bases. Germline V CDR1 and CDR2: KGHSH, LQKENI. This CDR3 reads CASSPFGTGGSGANVLTF. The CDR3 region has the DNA TGTGCCAGCTCACCATTTGGGACAGGGGGATCCGGGGCCAACGTCCTGACTTTC.

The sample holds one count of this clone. This CDR3 is CATSAPGEGQETQYF. CDR3 nucleotide sequence: TGTGCCACCAGTGCCCCGGGAGAGGGGCAAGAGACCCAGTACTTC. V usage is TRBV24-1 and J usage is TRBJ2-5; tentatively, D is TRBD2 (6 bases). This CDR3 contains 15 residues. V was trimmed by 5 bases and J by 2 bases, leaving 14 bases between them. Germline V lookup: CDR1 KGHDR, CDR2 SFDVKD.

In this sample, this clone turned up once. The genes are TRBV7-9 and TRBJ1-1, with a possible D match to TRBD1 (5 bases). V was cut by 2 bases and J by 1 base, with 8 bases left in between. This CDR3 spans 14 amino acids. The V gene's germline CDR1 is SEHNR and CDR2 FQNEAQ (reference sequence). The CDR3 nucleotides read TGTGCCAGCAGCTTAAACAGGAGGAACACTGAAGCTTTCTTT. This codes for CASSLNRRNTEAFF.

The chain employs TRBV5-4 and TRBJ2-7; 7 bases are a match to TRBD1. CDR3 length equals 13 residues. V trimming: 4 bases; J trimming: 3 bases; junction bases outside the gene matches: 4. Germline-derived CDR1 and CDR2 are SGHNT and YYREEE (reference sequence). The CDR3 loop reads CASSPGTVYEQYF. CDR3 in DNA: TGTGCCAGCAGCCCCGGGACAGTCTACGAGCAGTACTTC. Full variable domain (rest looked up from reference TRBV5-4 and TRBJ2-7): ETGVTQSPTHLIKTRGQQVTLRCSSQSGHNTVSWYQQALGQGPQFIFQYYREEENGRGNFPPRFSGLQFPNYSSELNVNALELDDSALYLCASSPGTVYEQYFGPGTRLTVT.

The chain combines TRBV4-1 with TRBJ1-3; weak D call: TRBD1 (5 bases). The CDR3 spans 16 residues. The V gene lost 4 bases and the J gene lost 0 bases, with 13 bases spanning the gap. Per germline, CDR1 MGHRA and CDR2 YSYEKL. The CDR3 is CASSRQTFFSGNTIYF. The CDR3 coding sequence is TGCGCCAGCAGCCGACAGACATTTTTCTCTGGAAACACCATATATTTT.

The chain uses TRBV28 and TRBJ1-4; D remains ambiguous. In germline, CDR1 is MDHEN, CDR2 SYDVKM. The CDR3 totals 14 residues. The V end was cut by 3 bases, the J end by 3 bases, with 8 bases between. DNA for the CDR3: TGTGCCAGCAGTTTGTCACTACCTAATGAAAAACTGTTTTTT. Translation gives CASSLSLPNEKLFF.

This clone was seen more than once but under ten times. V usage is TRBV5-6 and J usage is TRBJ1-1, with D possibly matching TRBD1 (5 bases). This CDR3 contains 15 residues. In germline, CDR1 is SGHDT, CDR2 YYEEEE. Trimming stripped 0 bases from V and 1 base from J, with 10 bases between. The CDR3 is CASSLGAGRNTEAFF. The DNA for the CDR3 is TGTGCCAGCAGCTTGGGGGCAGGGCGGAACACTGAAGCTTTCTTT.

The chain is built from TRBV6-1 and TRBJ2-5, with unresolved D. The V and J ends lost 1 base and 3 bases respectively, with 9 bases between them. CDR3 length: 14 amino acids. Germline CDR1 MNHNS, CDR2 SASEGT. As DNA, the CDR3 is TGTGCCAGCAGTGAAGGGCAGTTTAAAGAGACCCAGTACTTC. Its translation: CASSEGQFKETQYF.

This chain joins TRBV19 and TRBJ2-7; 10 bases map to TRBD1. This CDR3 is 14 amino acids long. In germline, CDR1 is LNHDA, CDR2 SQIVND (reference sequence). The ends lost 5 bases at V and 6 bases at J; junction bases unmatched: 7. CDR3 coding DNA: TGTGCCAGTAGTGCCGTCGGGACAGGGGTCGAGCAGTACTTC. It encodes CASSAVGTGVEQYF.

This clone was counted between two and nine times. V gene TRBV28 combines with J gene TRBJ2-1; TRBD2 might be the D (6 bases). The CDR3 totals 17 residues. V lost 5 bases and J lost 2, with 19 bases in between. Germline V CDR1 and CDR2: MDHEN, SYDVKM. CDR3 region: CASSPSIGEVTYNEQFF. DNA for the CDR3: TGTGCCAGCAGTCCCTCCATCGGGGAGGTCACCTACAATGAGCAGTTCTTC.

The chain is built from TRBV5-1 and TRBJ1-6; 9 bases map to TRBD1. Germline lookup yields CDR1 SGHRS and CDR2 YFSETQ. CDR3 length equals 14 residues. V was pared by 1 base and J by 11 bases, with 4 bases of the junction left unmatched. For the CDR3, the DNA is TGCGCCAGCAGCTTGTTACAGGGGGCGGCACCCCTCCACTTT. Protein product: CASSLLQGAAPLHF.

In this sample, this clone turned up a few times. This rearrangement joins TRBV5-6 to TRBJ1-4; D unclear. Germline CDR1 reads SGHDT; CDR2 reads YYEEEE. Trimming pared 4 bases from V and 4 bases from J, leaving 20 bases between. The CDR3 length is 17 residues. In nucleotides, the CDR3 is TGTGCCAGCAGCCCGCGCGGGTTCGGAGTCTATAATGAAAAACTGTTTTTT. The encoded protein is CASSPRGFGVYNEKLFF. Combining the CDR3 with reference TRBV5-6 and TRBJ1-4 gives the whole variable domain DAGVTQSPTHLIKTRGQQVTLRCSPKSGHDTVSWYQQALGQGPQFIFQYYEEEERQRGNFPDRFSGHQFPNYSSELNVNALLLGDSALYLCASSPRGFGVYNEKLFFGSGTQLSVL.

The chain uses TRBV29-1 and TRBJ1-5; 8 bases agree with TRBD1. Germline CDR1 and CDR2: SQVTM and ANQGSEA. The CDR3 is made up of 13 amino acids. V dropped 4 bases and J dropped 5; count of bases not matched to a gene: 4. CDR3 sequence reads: CSVVTTGDQPQHF. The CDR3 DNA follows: TGCAGCGTTGTAACGACAGGGGATCAGCCCCAGCATTTT. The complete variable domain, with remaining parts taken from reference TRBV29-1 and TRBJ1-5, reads SAVISQKPSRDICQRGTSLTIQCQVDSQVTMMFWYRQQPGQSLTLIATANQGSEATYESGFVIDKFPISRPNLTFSTLTVSNMSPEDSSIYLCSVVTTGDQPQHFGDGTRLSIL.

This CDR3 reads CASSPTGFGTRNYGYTF. In nucleotides, the CDR3 is TGTGCCAGCAGCCCGACAGGCTTCGGAACGAGAAACTATGGCTACACCTTC. The chain couples TRBV3-1 (or the pseudogene TRBV3-2) to TRBJ1-2, with D possibly TRBD1 on 6 matching bases. The CDR3 length is 17 residues. Germline V gives CDR1 LGHDT, CDR2 YNNKEL (reference sequence). V lost 4 bases to trimming and J lost 2 bases, with 20 bases between them.

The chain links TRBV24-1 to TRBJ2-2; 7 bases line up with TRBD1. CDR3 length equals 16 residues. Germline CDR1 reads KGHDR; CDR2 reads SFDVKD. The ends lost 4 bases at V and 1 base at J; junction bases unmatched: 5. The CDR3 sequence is CATSDPGQKNTGELFF. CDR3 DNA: TGTGCCACCAGTGACCCGGGACAGAAGAACACCGGGGAGCTGTTTTTT.

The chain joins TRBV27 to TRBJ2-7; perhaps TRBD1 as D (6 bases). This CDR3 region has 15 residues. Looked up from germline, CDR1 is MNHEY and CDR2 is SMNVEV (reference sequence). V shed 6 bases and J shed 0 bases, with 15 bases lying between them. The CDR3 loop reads CASRGSGASSYEQYF. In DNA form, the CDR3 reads TGTGCCAGCAGAGGTTCAGGGGCCAGCTCCTACGAGCAGTACTTC.

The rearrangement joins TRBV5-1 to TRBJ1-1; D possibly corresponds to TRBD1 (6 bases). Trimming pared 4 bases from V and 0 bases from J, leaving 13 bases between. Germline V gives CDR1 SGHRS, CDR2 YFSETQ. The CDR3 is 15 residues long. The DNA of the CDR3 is TGCGCCAGCAGCAGAGAGACAGGAATGAACACTGAAGCTTTCTTT. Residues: CASSRETGMNTEAFF.

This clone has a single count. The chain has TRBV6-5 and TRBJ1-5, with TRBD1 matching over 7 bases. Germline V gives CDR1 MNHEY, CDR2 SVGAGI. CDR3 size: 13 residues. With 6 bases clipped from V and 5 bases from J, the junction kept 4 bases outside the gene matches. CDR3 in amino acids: CASRGTDYQPQHF. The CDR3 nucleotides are TGTGCCAGCAGAGGGACAGACTATCAGCCCCAGCATTTT.

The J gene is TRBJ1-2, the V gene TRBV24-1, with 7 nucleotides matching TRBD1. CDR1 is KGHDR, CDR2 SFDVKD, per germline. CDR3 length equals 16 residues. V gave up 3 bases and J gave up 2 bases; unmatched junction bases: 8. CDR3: CATSDATGPENYGYTF. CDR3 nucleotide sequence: TGTGCCACCAGTGATGCGACAGGGCCAGAAAACTATGGCTACACCTTC.

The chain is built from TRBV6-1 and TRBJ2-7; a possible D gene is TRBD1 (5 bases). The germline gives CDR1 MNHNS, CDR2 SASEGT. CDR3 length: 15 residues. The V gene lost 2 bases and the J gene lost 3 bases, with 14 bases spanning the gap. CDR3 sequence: CASSEYQGTLYEQYF. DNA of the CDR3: TGTGCCAGCAGTGAATATCAGGGAACCCTCTACGAGCAGTACTTC.

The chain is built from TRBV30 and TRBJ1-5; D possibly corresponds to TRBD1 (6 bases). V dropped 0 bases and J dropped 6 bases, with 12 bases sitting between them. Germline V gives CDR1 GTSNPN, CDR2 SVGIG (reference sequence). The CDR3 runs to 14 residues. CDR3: CAWSVRRGSQPQHF. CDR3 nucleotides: TGTGCCTGGAGTGTACGAAGGGGGAGTCAGCCCCAGCATTTT.